This T cell receptor (beta chain) came from a study of molecular identifiers for immune sequencing clone quantification. Findings and caveats of the study: Spiked Jurkat TCR RNA equal to one cell could reportedly be picked out among 800,000 to 1,000,000 naive cells.

TCRdb re-derived calls from the PCR reads in MiXCR, one entry per CDR3 protein. This sample has fewer than 350,000 distinct CDR3 sequences; roughly 23% occur once, and the top ten carry roughly 0.7%. Details on this clonotype: The antigen is undetermined.

Trimming left V 0 bases short and J 5 bases short, with 8 bases between. The CDR3 sequence is 14 residues long. Germline V CDR1 and CDR2: MNHEY, SVGAGI. The chain is built from TRBV6-5 and TRBJ1-5; no reliable D call. Sequencing was done on a sample of naive CD8+ T cells from blood, with Jurkat cell RNA spiked in. This sample's subset: FACS-sorted CD8+CD4-CCR7+CD45RA+ naive T cells. The sequence was obtained from a human donor in good health. Some libraries in this study had Jurkat cell RNA spiked in. The CDR3: CASSYSGEDQPQHF. CDR3 DNA: TGTGCCAGCAGTTACTCGGGCGAGGATCAGCCCCAGCATTTT.